The next 5 T cell receptor beta chains were all read from a single sample in a study of T-cell reconstitution after alpha-beta-depleted transplantation in children. Library preparation (for TCRbeta) was performed with unique molecular identifiers. From the PCR reads, TCRdb called clonotypes with MiXCR, one entry per CDR3 protein. The repertoire holds around 96,000 distinct CDR3 sequences, with 12% as singletons. The sample was PBMCs from the stem cell graft donor, taken from the stem cell graft. These receptors all stem from a human donor who donated a stem cell graft to a child with inherited bone marrow failure.

The table lists this clonotype with many counts. V usage is TRBV5-1 and J usage is TRBJ2-5; TRBD2 matches 11 bases. Germline lookup yields CDR1 SGHRS and CDR2 YFSETQ. This CDR3 comprises 17 residues. V trimming: 0 bases; J trimming: 7 bases; junction bases outside the gene matches: 11. DNA of the CDR3: TGCGCCAGCAGCTTGGATCCTAGCGGGGGGCCGCCCGGGACCCAGTACTTC. It is translated as CASSLDPSGGPPGTQYF.

In this sample, this clonotype turned up many times. This chain connects TRBV5-1 to TRBJ2-7, with D possibly being TRBD2 (6 bases). This CDR3 has 12 amino acids. The V end lost 4 bases, the J end lost 6 bases, and 11 bases lay between the germline ends. Germline V gene lookup returns CDR1 SGHRS and CDR2 YFSETQ. CDR3 nucleotides: TGCGCCAGCAGCACCACCGGGGGCGAGCAGTACTTC. Translated, it gives CASSTTGGEQYF.

This clonotype was counted many times. The gene calls are TRBV7-6 and TRBJ2-3; no firm D call. This CDR3 spans 15 amino acids. Germline V gene sequence: CDR1 SGHVS, CDR2 FNYEAQ. Trimming pared 2 bases from V and 0 bases from J, leaving 9 bases between. The CDR3 DNA reads TGTGCCAGCAGCTTAATGGCCTTTAGCACAGATACGCAGTATTTT. Translated: CASSLMAFSTDTQYF.

Ten or more counts support this clonotype. The V call is TRBV5-1, the J call TRBJ1-2; perhaps TRBD1 as D (5 bases). Germline values: CDR1 SGHRS, CDR2 YFSETQ. Deletions cut 4 bases from V and 7 bases from J, with 17 bases between. The CDR3 sequence is 14 residues long. The DNA of the CDR3 is TGCGCCAGCAGCGTGGACACGAGACCGGCTGGCTACACCTTC. Translated: CASSVDTRPAGYTF.

At least ten counts were recorded for this clonotype. This chain uses TRBV29-1 with TRBJ2-1, with 9 bases aligning to TRBD2. The germline V gene has CDR1 SQVTM and CDR2 ANQGSEA. Trimming removed 3 bases from V and 10 bases from J; junction bases left unmatched: 4. The CDR3 runs 12 residues. The CDR3 DNA reads TGCAGCGTTGAGGCGGGAGGGGGAGAGCAGTTCTTC. Protein: CSVEAGGGEQFF.